Presented here are 14 T cell receptor beta chains from one specimen sequenced in a study of blood T cell repertoires in COVID-19. This table comes from immunoSEQ multiplex PCR, and its TCRdb copy is limited to in-frame clones, with some not included. The sample shows roughly 99,000 clones, 88% of them seen only once. Sequences were obtained from peripheral blood. The receptors were gathered from a man aged 50-60 years with COVID-19, enrolled during active disease.

The CDR3 DNA reads as TGTGCCAGCAGCTTAACACAGGCAAACACTGAAGCTTTCTTT. Its protein product is CASSLTQANTEAFF. The chain has TRBV7-9 and TRBJ1-1; D may be TRBD1 (5 bases). CDR3 length: 14 amino acids. Trimming took off 2 bases at V and 2 bases at J, with 9 bases between the two ends. CDR1 and CDR2 from the germline V gene are SEHNR and FQNEAQ (reference sequence).

The chain joins TRBV4-2 to TRBJ2-2, with 8 bases identical to TRBD2. Germline CDR1 LGHNA, CDR2 YNFKEQ. The CDR3 has 15 amino acids. The V segment lost 1 base and the J segment 4 bases; nucleotides outside the gene matches: 2. Written as DNA, the CDR3 is TGTGCCAGCAGCCAAGCGGGGGGGACCACCGGGGAGCTGTTTTTT. This codes for CASSQAGGTTGELFF.

This clone was counted a single time. This specimen includes other DNA sequences encoding the same CDR3. The chain carries TRBV3-1 (or the pseudogene TRBV3-2) and TRBJ2-7; a possible D gene is TRBD1 (6 bases). Trimming pared 1 base from V and 1 base from J, leaving 8 bases between. The germline V gene encodes CDR1 LGHDT and CDR2 YNNKEL (reference sequence). The CDR3 consists of 14 residues. The CDR3 here is CASSQGTASYEQYF. CDR3 nucleotide sequence: TGTGCCAGCAGCCAAGGGACAGCTTCCTACGAGCAGTACTTC.

This chain links TRBV7-9 with TRBJ1-1; 7 bases are shared with TRBD1. The germline gives CDR1 SEHNR, CDR2 FQNEAQ (reference sequence). V dropped 5 bases and J dropped 5; count of bases not matched to a gene: 14. The length of the CDR3 is 16 residues. The CDR3 DNA is TGTGCCAGCAGCCCAAGGGGGACAGCAGGGGTAACTGAAGCTTTCTTT. Amino acid sequence: CASSPRGTAGVTEAFF.

The chain couples TRBV30 to TRBJ2-2; 11 bases are a match to TRBD2. The CDR3 spans 16 residues. CDR1 and CDR2 from the germline V gene are GTSNPN and SVGIG (reference sequence). Trimming took 2 bases from V and 4 from J; bases not matched to a gene: 6. Here the CDR3 reads CAWSPLAGGVTGELFF. As DNA, the CDR3 is TGTGCCTGGAGTCCCCTAGCGGGGGGCGTCACCGGGGAGCTGTTTTTT.

This chain joins TRBV4-3 and TRBJ2-7, with a possible D match to TRBD1 (6 bases). The germline gives CDR1 LGHNA, CDR2 YSLEER. This CDR3 comprises 17 residues. With 0 bases removed from V and 2 bases from J, the gap between germline ends came to 17 bases. The CDR3 loop is CASSQDPAQGFPYEQYF. The CDR3 region has the DNA TGCGCCAGCAGCCAAGATCCTGCACAGGGCTTCCCCTACGAGCAGTACTTC.

The J gene is TRBJ2-5, the V gene TRBV28; 10 bases map to TRBD2. The ends lost 5 bases at V and 4 bases at J; junction bases unmatched: 4. Germline CDR1 is MDHEN and CDR2 is SYDVKM. This CDR3 is 14 amino acids long. In nucleotides, the CDR3 is TGTGCCAGCAGTCCCCTAGCGGGGGTAGAGACCCAGTACTTC. It codes for CASSPLAGVETQYF.

This clone was counted only a few times. J is TRBJ1-2 and V is TRBV3-1 (or the pseudogene TRBV3-2); maybe TRBD1 (5 bases). The germline CDR1 and CDR2 sequences are LGHDT and YNNKEL (reference sequence). The CDR3 runs to 16 residues. The V end lost 3 bases, the J end lost 4 bases, and 18 bases lay between the germline ends. The DNA of the CDR3 is TGTGCCAGCAGCCATCGTCGAGCAGGGATAGGCTATGGCTACACCTTC. Residues: CASSHRRAGIGYGYTF.

Written as DNA, the CDR3 is TGTGCCAGCAGCTCCTGGGCCCTCAATCAGCCCCAGCATTTT. It encodes CASSSWALNQPQHF. The chain has TRBV27 and TRBJ1-5; unclear D gene. CDR1 and CDR2 from the germline V gene are MNHEY and SMNVEV (reference sequence). V lost 6 bases, J lost 3 bases, and 12 bases lay in between. The CDR3 is made up of 14 amino acids.

This clone was seen a single time. V usage is TRBV29-1 and J usage is TRBJ1-1; possibly TRBD1 for D (5 bases). The CDR3 length is 13 residues. CDR1 SQVTM and CDR2 ANQGSEA come from the germline V gene. V was cut by 3 bases and J by 7 bases, with 15 bases left in between. CDR3 in DNA: TGCAGCGTTGATTTGGGAGGGAGGGGTGAAGCTTTCTTT. This encodes CSVDLGGRGEAFF.

The rearrangement uses TRBV28 and TRBJ1-6; 9 bases line up with TRBD1. The junction had 2 bases not matched to a gene; V was cut back by 6 bases and J by 5 bases. The CDR3 totals 14 residues. Germline loops: CDR1 MDHEN, CDR2 SYDVKM. The CDR3 loop is CASRWTGDNSPLHF. The CDR3 DNA is TGTGCCAGCAGATGGACAGGGGATAATTCACCCCTCCACTTT. The full variable domain, rest sourced from reference TRBV28 and TRBJ1-6, is DVKVTQSSRYLVKRTGEKVFLECVQDMDHENMFWYRQDPGLGLRLIYFSYDVKMKEKGDIPEGYSVSREKKERFSLILESASTNQTSMYLCASRWTGDNSPLHFGNGTRLTVT.

The chain couples TRBV2 to TRBJ2-1; tentatively, D is TRBD2 (7 bases). Trimming took off 2 bases at V and 3 bases at J, with 14 bases between the two ends. This CDR3 is 16 amino acids long. From germline, CDR1 is SNHLY and CDR2 FYNNEI. CDR3 in DNA: TGTGCCAGCAGTGAAACTAGGGGGGGCCGCTACAATGAGCAGTTCTTC. It encodes CASSETRGGRYNEQFF.

This chain joins TRBV2 and TRBJ2-7, with 13 bases fitting TRBD2. Germline V gene lookup returns CDR1 SNHLY and CDR2 FYNNEI. The CDR3 covers 16 residues. Germline trimming cut 7 bases from V and 3 bases from J; bases unmatched to any gene: 9. The CDR3 nucleotides are TGTGCCAGCAACGCTCTCGGACTAGCGGGGGACTACGAGCAGTACTTC. It codes for CASNALGLAGDYEQYF.

In the case of this clone: The same CDR3 arises from other DNA sequences in this sample as well. The rearrangement joins TRBV18 to TRBJ1-2; 7 bases are a match to TRBD1. The CDR3 runs 13 residues. CDR1 is KGHSH, CDR2 LQKENI, per germline. Losses at the gene ends were 2 bases for V and 3 bases for J; bases not matched to a gene: 0. CDR3 DNA sequence: TGTGCCAGCTCACCAGGGACAGACTATGGCTACACCTTC. Translated: CASSPGTDYGYTF.